This T cell receptor beta chain was captured by sequencing in a study of blood T cell repertoires in COVID-19. TCRdb keeps only in-frame clones here, not all; method: immunoSEQ multiplex PCR. The profile shows more than 150,000 clones, roughly four fifths of them singletons. CDR3 length equals 16 residues. The germline CDR1 and CDR2 sequences are LGHNT and FRNRAP. V shed 1 base, J shed 4 bases, and the junction held 8 bases outside the gene matches. Sequencing was performed on peripheral blood. The J gene is TRBJ1-2, the V gene TRBV12-5; 8 bases agree with TRBD1. The sequence came from a man aged 50-60 years who had recovered from COVID-19. This CDR3 reads CASGLAQGAPGYGYTF. The CDR3 DNA reads TGTGCTAGTGGTTTGGCCCAGGGGGCGCCGGGCTATGGCTACACCTTC.